This entry concerns a single T cell receptor (beta chain). Its antigen is not known. This record belongs to a study of human T cells and chemical hapten exposure. Study-level background: Patch tests containing 0.01% DPC, applied to the upper back, were read at 6 days. Notes on the study in general: After DPC sensitization, TCRs above 1 in 1000 frequency showed no change.

Per the germline V gene, CDR1 is SGHTA and CDR2 is FQGNSA. With 1 base clipped from V and 6 bases from J, the junction kept 3 bases outside the gene matches. CDR3 length: 15 amino acids. Time point denoted: patch test 1, 2 weeks after DPC sensitization. Treatment given: therapeutic diphenylcyclopropenone sensitization with weekly scalp DPC. TCRdb fed the RACE reads into MiXCR, producing one record per CDR3 protein. The sample holds approximately 400,000 distinct CDR3 sequences, approximately 5% seen once. The rearrangement joins TRBV7-2 to TRBJ1-6, with 7 bases matching TRBD1. The sequencing here drew on whole blood, taken in connection with sensitization to the hapten diphenylcyclopropenone (DPC). The source of this sequence is a woman in her 50s with alopecia areata. Some clones in this sample may be carry-over from other donors' samples. The CDR3 DNA follows: TGTGCCAGCAGCTTAGGGGACAGTGGTAATTCACCCCTCCACTTT. Encoded protein: CASSLGDSGNSPLHF.